The rows below give T cell receptor beta chains drawn from one sample of a study of cytomegalovirus exposure and HLA in healthy donors. Clones were read by immunoSEQ multiplex PCR, and TCRdb kept only the in-frame ones, dropping some. The sample contains some 150,000 clones, 80% to 90% of which appear only once. What was sequenced was PBMCs. All receptors come from a middle-aged man in good health and CMV-seropositive. Both conserved end residues are part of each CDR3. A D gene is named only where the DNA matches it firmly. Clone size appears in some rows only: once, few, many, or a class for an expanded clone.

d_call,clone_size,j_call,v_call,cdr3_aa,cdr3_nt
NA,NA,TRBJ2-4,TRBV6-5,CASSVQGSKNIQYF,TGTGCCAGCAGTGTACAGGGTTCCAAAAACATTCAGTACTTC
TRBD1,medium-sized,TRBJ2-7,TRBV15,CATSRPQASGQGVEEQYF,TGTGCCACCAGCAGACCCCAGGCCTCGGGACAGGGGGTTGAAGAGCAGTACTTC
TRBD2,once,TRBJ2-7,TRBV19,CASSSPGRAGAVYEQYF,TGTGCCAGTAGTAGTCCGGGGCGTGCGGGAGCTGTCTACGAGCAGTACTTC
TRBD1,NA,TRBJ2-7,TRBV9,CASSVEGDSAYEQYF,TGTGCCAGCAGCGTAGAAGGGGACAGCGCCTACGAGCAGTACTTC
TRBD2,NA,TRBJ2-3,TRBV18,CASSGTSGRALGTDTQYF,TGTGCCAGCTCCGGGACTAGCGGGAGGGCGCTGGGCACAGATACGCAGTATTTT
NA,NA,TRBJ1-5,TRBV28,CASSNGYYSNQPQHF,TGTGCCAGTTCGAACGGCTACTATAGCAATCAGCCCCAGCATTTT
NA,NA,TRBJ2-5,TRBV30,CAWSGTGTLDGGTQYF,TGTGCCTGGAGTGGAACCGGGACTCTCGATGGAGGGACCCAGTACTTC
TRBD2,NA,TRBJ2-7,TRBV28,CASSFIVLAGGLRYEQYF,TGTGCCAGCAGTTTTATTGTACTAGCGGGAGGACTCCGCTACGAGCAGTACTTC
NA,NA,TRBJ2-3,TRBV13,CASSSRESSDTQYF,TGTGCCAGCAGCTCTCGGGAGAGCTCAGATACGCAGTATTTT
TRBD1,NA,TRBJ1-1,TRBV6-1,CASELSRGSPEAFF,TGTGCCAGCGAATTGAGCAGGGGGAGCCCTGAAGCTTTCTTT
TRBD2,NA,TRBJ2-3,TRBV30,CAWSVGLAGVVDTQYF,TGTGCCTGGAGTGTGGGGCTAGCGGGAGTCGTAGATACGCAGTATTTT
TRBD2,NA,TRBJ2-1,TRBV6-1,CASSDWGLAGGDHNEQFF,TGTGCCAGCAGTGATTGGGGACTAGCGGGGGGGGATCACAATGAGCAGTTCTTC
TRBD2,NA,TRBJ2-7,TRBV6-6,CASCPSGSYEQYF,TGTGCCAGCTGCCCTAGCGGCTCCTACGAGCAGTACTTC
TRBD2,NA,TRBJ2-7,TRBV4-1,CASSRFGRASGRRPYEQYF,TGCGCCAGCAGCCGCTTCGGGAGGGCTAGCGGGAGACGGCCCTACGAGCAGTACTTC
NA,NA,TRBJ2-7,TRBV5-1,CASSFRTPSYEQYF,TGCGCCAGCAGCTTCCGGACACCTTCCTACGAGCAGTACTTC
NA,NA,TRBJ2-3,TRBV7-2,CASSFGNTDTQYF,TGTGCCAGCAGCTTTGGCAACACAGATACGCAGTATTTT
NA,NA,TRBJ2-2,TRBV5-1,CASSQIGQSIVGELFF,TGCGCCAGCAGCCAAATCGGACAGTCGATCGTCGGGGAGCTGTTTTTT
TRBD2,NA,TRBJ2-1,TRBV9,CASSVVTSGGNEQFF,TGTGCCAGCAGCGTAGTGACTAGCGGGGGGAATGAGCAGTTCTTC
TRBD1,few,TRBJ1-1,TRBV6-1,CASSKTYRGDTEAFF,TGTGCCAGCAGTAAAACTTACAGGGGTGACACTGAAGCTTTCTTT
NA,NA,TRBJ2-7,TRBV6-5,CASSPGQRYEQYF,TGTGCCAGCAGCCCCGGGCAGCGGTACGAGCAGTACTTC
NA,NA,TRBJ1-2,TRBV5-5,CASSLGPGEGNYGYTF,TGTGCCAGCAGCTTGGGCCCAGGGGAGGGGAACTATGGCTACACCTTC
TRBD2,few,TRBJ2-1,TRBV6-5,CASMREREQFF,TGTGCCAGCATGCGGGAGAGAGAGCAGTTCTTC
NA,NA,TRBJ1-2,TRBV4-3,CASSQDRDLGYGYTF,TGCGCCAGCAGCCAAGATCGCGACTTGGGCTATGGCTACACCTTC
NA,NA,TRBJ1-1,TRBV10-3,CAISEGDTEAFF,TGTGCCATCAGCGAAGGGGACACTGAAGCTTTCTTT
NA,NA,TRBJ2-1,TRBV28,CASSFALREEQFF,TGTGCCAGCAGTTTCGCCCTCCGGGAGGAGCAGTTCTTC
NA,NA,TRBJ2-3,TRBV18,CASSDGGTDTQYF,TGTGCCAGCTCGGACGGGGGCACAGATACGCAGTATTTT
TRBD2,NA,TRBJ2-5,TRBV6-1,CASSEGVAGGLETQYF,TGTGCCAGCAGTGAAGGGGTAGCGGGGGGGCTTGAGACCCAGTACTTC
NA,few,TRBJ1-4,TRBV5-1,CASSLEAGASEKLFF,TGCGCCAGCAGCTTGGAGGCAGGGGCCAGTGAAAAACTGTTTTTT
NA,NA,TRBJ2-7,TRBV7-2,CASSYPIAGPLEDYEQYF,TGTGCCAGCAGCTACCCCATCGCAGGGCCTCTAGAAGACTACGAGCAGTACTTC
NA,NA,TRBJ1-5,TRBV6-6,CASSYSAQNQPQHF,TGTGCCAGCAGTTACTCAGCCCAAAATCAGCCCCAGCATTTT
NA,NA,TRBJ1-5,TRBV28,CASSFGQPQHF,TGTGCCAGCAGTTTCGGTCAGCCCCAGCATTTT
TRBD2,once,TRBJ2-7,TRBV15,CATSRVSAGAYEQYF,TGTGCCACCAGCAGAGTCTCCGCGGGAGCCTACGAGCAGTACTTC
NA,NA,TRBJ2-7,TRBV7-9,CASSLVMGQGYEQYF,TGTGCCAGCAGCTTAGTTATGGGGCAGGGCTACGAGCAGTACTTC
NA,NA,TRBJ1-1,TRBV7-8,CASSTRYTEAFF,TGTGCCAGCAGCACCAGGTACACTGAAGCTTTCTTT
NA,NA,TRBJ2-2,TRBV19,CASSTLPALGGELFF,TGTGCCAGTAGTACCCTACCTGCACTTGGCGGGGAGCTGTTTTTT